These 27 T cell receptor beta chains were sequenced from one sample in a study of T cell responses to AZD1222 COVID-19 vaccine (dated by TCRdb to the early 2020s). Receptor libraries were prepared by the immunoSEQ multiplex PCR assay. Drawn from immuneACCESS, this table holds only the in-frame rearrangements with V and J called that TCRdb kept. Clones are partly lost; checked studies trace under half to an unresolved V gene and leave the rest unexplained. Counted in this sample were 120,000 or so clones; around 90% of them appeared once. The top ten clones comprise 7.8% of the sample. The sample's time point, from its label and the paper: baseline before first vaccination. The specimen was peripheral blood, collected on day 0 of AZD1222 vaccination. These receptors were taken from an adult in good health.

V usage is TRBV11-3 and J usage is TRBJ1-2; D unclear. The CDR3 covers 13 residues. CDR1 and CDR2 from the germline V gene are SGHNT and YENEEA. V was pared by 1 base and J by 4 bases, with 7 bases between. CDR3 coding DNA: TGTGCCAGCAGCTTAGTCGGACTCTATGGCTACACCTTC. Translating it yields CASSLVGLYGYTF.

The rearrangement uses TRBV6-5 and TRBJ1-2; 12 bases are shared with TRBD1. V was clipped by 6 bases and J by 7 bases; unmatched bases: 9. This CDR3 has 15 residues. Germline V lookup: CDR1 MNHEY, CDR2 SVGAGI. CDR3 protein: CASRAVGQGASGYTF. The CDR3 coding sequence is TGTGCCAGCAGAGCCGTGGGACAGGGGGCATCTGGCTACACCTTC.

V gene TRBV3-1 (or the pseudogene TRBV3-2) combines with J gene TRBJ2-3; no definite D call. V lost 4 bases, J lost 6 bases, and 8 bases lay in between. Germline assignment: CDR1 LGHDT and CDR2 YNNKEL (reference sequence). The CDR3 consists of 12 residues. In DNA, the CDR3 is TGTGCCAGCAGCCGCCGAACGGATACGCAGTATTTT. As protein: CASSRRTDTQYF.

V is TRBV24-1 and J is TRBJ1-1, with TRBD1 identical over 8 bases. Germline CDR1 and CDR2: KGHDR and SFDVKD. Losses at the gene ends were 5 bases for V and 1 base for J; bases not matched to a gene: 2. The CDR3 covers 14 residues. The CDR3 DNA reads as TGTGCCACCAGTGGACAGGGGTCGAACACTGAAGCTTTCTTT. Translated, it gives CATSGQGSNTEAFF.

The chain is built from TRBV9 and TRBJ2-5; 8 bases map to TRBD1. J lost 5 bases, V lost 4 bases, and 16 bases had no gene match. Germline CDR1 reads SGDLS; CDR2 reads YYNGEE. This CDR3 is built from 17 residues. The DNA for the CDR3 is TGTGCCAGCAGCCCGTCTAGGGGGAGACAGGGGTGGGAGACCCAGTACTTC. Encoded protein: CASSPSRGRQGWETQYF.

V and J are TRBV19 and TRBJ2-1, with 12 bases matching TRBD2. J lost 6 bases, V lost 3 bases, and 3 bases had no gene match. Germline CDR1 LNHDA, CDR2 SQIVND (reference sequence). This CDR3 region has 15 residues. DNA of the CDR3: TGTGCCAGTAGTATCGGACTAGCGGGGCCCAATGAGCAGTTCTTC. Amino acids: CASSIGLAGPNEQFF.

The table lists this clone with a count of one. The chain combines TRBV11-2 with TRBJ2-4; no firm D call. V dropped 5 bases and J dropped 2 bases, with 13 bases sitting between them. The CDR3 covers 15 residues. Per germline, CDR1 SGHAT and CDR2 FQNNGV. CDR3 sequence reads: CASSGPRVTKNIQYF. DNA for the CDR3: TGTGCCAGCAGCGGACCTCGGGTAACCAAAAACATTCAGTACTTC.

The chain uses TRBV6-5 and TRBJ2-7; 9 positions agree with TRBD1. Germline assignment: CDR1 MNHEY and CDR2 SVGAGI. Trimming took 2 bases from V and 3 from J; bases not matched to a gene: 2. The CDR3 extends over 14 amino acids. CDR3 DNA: TGTGCCAGCAGTTACGCGGGACAGGGCTACGAGCAGTACTTC. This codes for CASSYAGQGYEQYF.

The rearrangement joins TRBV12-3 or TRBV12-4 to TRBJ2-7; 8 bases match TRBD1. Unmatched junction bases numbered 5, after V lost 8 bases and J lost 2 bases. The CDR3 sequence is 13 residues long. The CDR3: CASRGTGTYEQYF. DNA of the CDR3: TGTGCCAGCCGCGGGACAGGCACCTACGAGCAGTACTTC.

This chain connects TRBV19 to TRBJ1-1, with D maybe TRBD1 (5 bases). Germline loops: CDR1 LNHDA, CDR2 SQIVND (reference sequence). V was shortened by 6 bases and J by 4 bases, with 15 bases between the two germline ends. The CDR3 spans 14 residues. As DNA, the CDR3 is TGTGCCAGTAGCCTCTGGGGGGGGACCACTGAAGCTTTCTTT. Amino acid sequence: CASSLWGGTTEAFF.

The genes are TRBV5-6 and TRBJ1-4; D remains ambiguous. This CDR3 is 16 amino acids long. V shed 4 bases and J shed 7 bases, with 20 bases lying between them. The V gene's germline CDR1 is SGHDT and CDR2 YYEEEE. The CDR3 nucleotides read TGTGCCAGCAGCCCCCCGTCCGGGTATCTAGGTGAAAAACTGTTTTTT. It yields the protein CASSPPSGYLGEKLFF.

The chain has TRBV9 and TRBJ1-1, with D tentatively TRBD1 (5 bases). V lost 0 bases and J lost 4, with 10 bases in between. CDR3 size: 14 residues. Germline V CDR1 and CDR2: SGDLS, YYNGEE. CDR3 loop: CASSVGMGGTEAFF. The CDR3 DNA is TGTGCCAGCAGCGTAGGGATGGGGGGCACTGAAGCTTTCTTT. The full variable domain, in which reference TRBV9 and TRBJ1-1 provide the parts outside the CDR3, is DSGVTQTPKHLITATGQRVTLRCSPRSGDLSVYWYQQSLDQGLQFLIQYYNGEERAKGNILERFSAQQFPDLHSELNLSSLELGDSALYFCASSVGMGGTEAFFGQGTRLTVV.

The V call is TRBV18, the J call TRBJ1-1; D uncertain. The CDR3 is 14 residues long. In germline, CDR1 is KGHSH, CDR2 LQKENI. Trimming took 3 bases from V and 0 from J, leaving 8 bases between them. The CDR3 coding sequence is TGTGCCAGCTCACCTCTGACACTGAACACTGAAGCTTTCTTT. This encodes CASSPLTLNTEAFF.

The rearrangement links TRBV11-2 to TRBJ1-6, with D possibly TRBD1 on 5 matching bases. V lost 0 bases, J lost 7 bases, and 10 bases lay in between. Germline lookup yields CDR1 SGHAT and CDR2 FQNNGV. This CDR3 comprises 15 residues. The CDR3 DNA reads TGTGCCAGCAGCTTAGAGCAGGGCGCGAATTCACCCCTCCACTTT. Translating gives CASSLEQGANSPLHF.

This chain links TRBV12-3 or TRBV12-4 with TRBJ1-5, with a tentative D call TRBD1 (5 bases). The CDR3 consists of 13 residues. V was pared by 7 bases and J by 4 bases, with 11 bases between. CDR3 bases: TGTGCCAGCACCCAGGGCGGAAATCAGCCCCAGCATTTT. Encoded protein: CASTQGGNQPQHF.

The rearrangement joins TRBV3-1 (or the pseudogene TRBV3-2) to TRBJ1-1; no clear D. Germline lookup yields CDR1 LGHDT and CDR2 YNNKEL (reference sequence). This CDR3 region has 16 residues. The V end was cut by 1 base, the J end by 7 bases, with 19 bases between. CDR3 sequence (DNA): TGTGCCAGCAGCCAAGTGTCCGTCAGTTCCATGAGTGAAGCTTTCTTT. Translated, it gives CASSQVSVSSMSEAFF.

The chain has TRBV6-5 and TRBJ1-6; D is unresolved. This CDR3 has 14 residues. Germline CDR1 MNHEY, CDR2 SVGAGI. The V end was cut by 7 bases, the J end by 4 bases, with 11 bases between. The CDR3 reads CASTKDGYNSPLHF. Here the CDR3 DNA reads TGTGCCAGCACCAAGGACGGTTATAATTCACCCCTCCACTTT.

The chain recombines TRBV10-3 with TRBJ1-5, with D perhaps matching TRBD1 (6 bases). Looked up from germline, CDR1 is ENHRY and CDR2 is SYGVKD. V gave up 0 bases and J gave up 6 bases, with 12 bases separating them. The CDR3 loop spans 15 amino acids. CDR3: CAISESRQGSQPQHF. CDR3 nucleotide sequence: TGTGCCATCAGTGAGTCGCGGCAGGGGAGTCAGCCCCAGCATTTT.

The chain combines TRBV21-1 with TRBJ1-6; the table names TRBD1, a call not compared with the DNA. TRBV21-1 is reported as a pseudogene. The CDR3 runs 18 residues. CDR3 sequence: CASSTKCASDRSSSPLHF. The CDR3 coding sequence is TGTGCCAGCAGCACGAAATGTGCTTCGGACAGGTCAAGTTCACCCCTCCACTTT.

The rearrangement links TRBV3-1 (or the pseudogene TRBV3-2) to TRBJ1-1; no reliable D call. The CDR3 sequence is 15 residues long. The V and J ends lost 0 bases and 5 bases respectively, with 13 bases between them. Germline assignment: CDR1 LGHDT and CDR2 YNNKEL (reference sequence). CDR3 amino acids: CASSQDDPILTEAFF. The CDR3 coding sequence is TGTGCCAGCAGCCAAGATGATCCCATACTGACTGAAGCTTTCTTT.

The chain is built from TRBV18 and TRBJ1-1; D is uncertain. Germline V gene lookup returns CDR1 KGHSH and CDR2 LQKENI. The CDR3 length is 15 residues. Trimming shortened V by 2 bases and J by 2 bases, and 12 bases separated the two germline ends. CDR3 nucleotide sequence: TGTGCCAGCTCACCATCCAATTCTCCAAACACTGAAGCTTTCTTT. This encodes CASSPSNSPNTEAFF.

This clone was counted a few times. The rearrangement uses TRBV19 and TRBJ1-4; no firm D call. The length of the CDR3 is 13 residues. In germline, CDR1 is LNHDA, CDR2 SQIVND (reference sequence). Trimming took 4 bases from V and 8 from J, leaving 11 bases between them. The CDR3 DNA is TGTGCCAGTAGTACCCCACGAAAGGAAAAACTGTTTTTT. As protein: CASSTPRKEKLFF. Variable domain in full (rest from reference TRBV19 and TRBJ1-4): DGGITQSPKYLFRKEGQNVTLSCEQNLNHDAMYWYRQDPGQGLRLIYYSQIVNDFQKGDIAEGYSVSREKKESFPLTVTSAQKNPTAFYLCASSTPRKEKLFFGSGTQLSVL.

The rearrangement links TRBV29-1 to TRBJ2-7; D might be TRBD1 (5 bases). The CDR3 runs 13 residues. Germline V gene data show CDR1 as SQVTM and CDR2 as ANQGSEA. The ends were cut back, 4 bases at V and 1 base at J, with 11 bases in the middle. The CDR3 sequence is CSVVREESYEQYF. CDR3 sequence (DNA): TGCAGCGTTGTCAGGGAAGAGTCCTACGAGCAGTACTTC.

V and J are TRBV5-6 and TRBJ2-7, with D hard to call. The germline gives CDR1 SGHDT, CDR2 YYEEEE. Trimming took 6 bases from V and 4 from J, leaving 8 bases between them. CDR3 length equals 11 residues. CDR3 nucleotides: TGTGCCAGCACTATCGGATACGAGCAGTACTTC. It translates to CASTIGYEQYF.

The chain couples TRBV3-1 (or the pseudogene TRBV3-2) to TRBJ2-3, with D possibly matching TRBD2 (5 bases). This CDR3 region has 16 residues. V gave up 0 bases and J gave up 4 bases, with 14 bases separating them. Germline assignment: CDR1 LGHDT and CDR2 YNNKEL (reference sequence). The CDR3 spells CASSQEGLARSDTQYF. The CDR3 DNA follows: TGTGCCAGCAGCCAAGAAGGGCTAGCCCGATCAGATACGCAGTATTTT.

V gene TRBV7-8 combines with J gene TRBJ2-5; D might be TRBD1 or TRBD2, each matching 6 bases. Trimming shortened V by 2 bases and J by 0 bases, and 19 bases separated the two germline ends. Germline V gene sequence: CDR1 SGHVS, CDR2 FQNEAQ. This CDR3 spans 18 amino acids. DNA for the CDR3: TGTGCCAGCAGCTTAAGGGGGGTCTCCAACCCCTACCAAGAGACCCAGTACTTC. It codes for CASSLRGVSNPYQETQYF.

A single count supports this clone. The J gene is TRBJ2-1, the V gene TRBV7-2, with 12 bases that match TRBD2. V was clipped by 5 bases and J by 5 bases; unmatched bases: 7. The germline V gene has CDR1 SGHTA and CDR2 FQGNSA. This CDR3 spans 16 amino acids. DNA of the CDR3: TGTGCCAGCAGCGGTAGACTAGCGGGGGAAAACAATGAGCAGTTCTTC. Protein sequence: CASSGRLAGENNEQFF.